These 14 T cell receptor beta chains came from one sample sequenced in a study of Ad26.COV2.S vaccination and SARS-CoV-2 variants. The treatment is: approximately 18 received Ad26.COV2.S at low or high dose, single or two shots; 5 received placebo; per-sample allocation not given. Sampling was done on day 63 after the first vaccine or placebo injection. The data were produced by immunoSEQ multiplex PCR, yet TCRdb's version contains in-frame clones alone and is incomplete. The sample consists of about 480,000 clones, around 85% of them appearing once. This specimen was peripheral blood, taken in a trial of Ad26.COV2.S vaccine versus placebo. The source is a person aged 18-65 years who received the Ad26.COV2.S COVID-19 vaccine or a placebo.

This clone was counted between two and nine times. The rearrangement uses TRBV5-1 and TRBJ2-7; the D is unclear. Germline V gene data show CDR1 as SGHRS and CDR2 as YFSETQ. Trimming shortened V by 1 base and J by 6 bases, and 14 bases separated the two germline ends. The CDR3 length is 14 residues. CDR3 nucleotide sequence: TGCGCCAGCAGCTTGACACAGTTTAGGAGCGAGCAGTACTTC. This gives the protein CASSLTQFRSEQYF.

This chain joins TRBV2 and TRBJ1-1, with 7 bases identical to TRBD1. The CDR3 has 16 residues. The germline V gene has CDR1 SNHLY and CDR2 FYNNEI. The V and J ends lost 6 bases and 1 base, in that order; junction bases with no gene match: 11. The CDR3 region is CASRGGTVGKNTEAFF. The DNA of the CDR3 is TGTGCCAGCAGAGGGGGGACAGTCGGTAAGAACACTGAAGCTTTCTTT.

CDR3 loop: CASSLLGGYTF. The CDR3 DNA is TGTGCCAGCAGCTTACTCGGGGGCTACACCTTC. The chain has TRBV5-6 and TRBJ1-2, with unresolved D. Germline V gene data show CDR1 as SGHDT and CDR2 as YYEEEE. The CDR3 loop spans 11 amino acids. V gave up 2 bases and J gave up 8 bases, with 7 bases separating them.

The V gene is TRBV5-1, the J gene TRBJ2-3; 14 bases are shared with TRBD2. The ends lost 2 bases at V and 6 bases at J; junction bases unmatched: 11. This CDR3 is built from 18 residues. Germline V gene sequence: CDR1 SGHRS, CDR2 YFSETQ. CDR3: CASSFGHPTSGRVDTQYF. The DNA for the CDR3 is TGCGCCAGCAGCTTTGGGCATCCGACTAGCGGGAGGGTTGATACGCAGTATTTT.

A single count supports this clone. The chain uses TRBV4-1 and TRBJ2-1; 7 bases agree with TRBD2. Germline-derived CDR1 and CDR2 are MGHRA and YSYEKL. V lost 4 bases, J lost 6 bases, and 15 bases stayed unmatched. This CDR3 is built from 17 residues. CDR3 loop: CASSPPREEGRINEQFF. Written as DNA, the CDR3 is TGCGCCAGCAGCCCCCCCCGGGAGGAGGGCCGTATCAATGAGCAGTTCTTC.

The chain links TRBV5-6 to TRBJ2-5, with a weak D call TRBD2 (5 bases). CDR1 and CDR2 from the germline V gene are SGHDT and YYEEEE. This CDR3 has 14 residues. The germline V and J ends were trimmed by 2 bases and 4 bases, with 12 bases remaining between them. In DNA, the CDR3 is TGTGCCAGCAGCTTCCCCGGGGTAGGAGAGACCCAGTACTTC. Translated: CASSFPGVGETQYF.

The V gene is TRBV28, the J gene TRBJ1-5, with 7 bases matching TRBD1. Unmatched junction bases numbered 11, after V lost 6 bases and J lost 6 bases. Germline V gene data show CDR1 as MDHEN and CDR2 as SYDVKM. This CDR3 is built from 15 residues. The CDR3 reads CASRPSVGGGQPQHF. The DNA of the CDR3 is TGTGCCAGCAGGCCTTCAGTAGGGGGCGGTCAGCCCCAGCATTTT.

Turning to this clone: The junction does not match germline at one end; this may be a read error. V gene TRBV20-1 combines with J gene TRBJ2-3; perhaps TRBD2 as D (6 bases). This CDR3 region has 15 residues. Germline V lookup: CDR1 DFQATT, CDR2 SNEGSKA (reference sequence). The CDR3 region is CSASMMTRSTDTQYF. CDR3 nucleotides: TGCAGCGCTAGTATGATGACTAGATCCACAGATACGCAGTATTTT.

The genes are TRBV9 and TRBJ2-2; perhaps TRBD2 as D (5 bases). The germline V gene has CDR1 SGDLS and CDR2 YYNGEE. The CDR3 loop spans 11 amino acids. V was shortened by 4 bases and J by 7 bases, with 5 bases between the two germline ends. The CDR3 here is CASSRGGELFF. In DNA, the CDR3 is TGTGCCAGCAGCCGGGGCGGGGAGCTGTTTTTT.

CDR3 sequence reads: CASSVSGYNEQFF. CDR3 sequence (DNA): TGTGCCAGCAGTGTGTCGGGCTACAATGAGCAGTTCTTC. The chain is built from TRBV2 and TRBJ2-1; D unclear. The CDR3 sequence is 13 residues long. The germline V and J ends were trimmed by 4 bases and 3 bases, with 7 bases remaining between them. CDR1 and CDR2 (germline): SNHLY, FYNNEI.

The CDR3 loop is CASSHRPPRTDTQYF. The CDR3 region has the DNA TGTGCCAGCAGCCACCGCCCCCCCAGGACAGATACGCAGTATTTT. The chain joins TRBV7-9 to TRBJ2-3; the D is unclear. V shed 5 bases and J shed 3 bases, with 15 bases lying between them. CDR1 is SEHNR, CDR2 FQNEAQ, per germline (reference sequence). The CDR3 has 15 amino acids.

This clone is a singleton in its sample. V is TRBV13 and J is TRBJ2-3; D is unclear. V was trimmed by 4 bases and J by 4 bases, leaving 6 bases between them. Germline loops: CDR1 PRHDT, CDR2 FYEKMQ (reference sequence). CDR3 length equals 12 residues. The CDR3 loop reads CASSSMSDTQYF. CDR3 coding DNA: TGTGCCAGCAGCTCAATGTCAGATACGCAGTATTTT.

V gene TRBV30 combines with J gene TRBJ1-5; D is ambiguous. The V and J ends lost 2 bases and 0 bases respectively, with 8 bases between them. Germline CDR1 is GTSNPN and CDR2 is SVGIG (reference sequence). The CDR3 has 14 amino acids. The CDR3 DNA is TGTGCCTGGAGTACAGAATATAGCAATCAGCCCCAGCATTTT. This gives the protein CAWSTEYSNQPQHF.

In nucleotides, the CDR3 is TGTGCCAGCAGCTTTACGGTAGGCGGGGAGCTGTTTTTT. It codes for CASSFTVGGELFF. The genes are TRBV5-4 and TRBJ2-2; D gene unclear. The CDR3 consists of 13 residues. V dropped 2 bases and J dropped 7 bases, with 9 bases sitting between them. The V gene's germline CDR1 is SGHNT and CDR2 YYREEE (reference sequence).